Below are 23 T cell receptor beta chains sequenced from a single sample in a study of CD8 T cells in ankylosing spondylitis. In TCRdb, the 5' RACE reads were re-called with MiXCR into one record per CDR3 protein. The sample gives hundreds of thousands of distinct CDR3 sequences, about 9.1% of which show up once; nearly 7% is in the top ten. Sequencing input: blood, either unsorted or a sorted T cell fraction (not recorded which). Receptors originate from a male donor with ankylosing spondylitis or in good health (not recorded which).

As to this clonotype: A much more abundant neighbour one base away suggests this may be a read error. CDR3 nucleotides: TGTGCCAGTAGTGGCCGACCAGCCGAGGCCAAAAACATTCAGTTCTTC. It is translated as CASSGRPAEAKNIQFF. This sequence joins TRBV19 and TRBJ2-4; D ambiguous. The end of the DNA aligns better with TRBJ2-1, so the J call may be wrong. Per germline, CDR1 LNHDA and CDR2 SQIVND (reference sequence). The CDR3 has 16 amino acids.

This clonotype was recorded many times. The chain links TRBV5-6 to TRBJ1-2; D not resolved. CDR3 length: 13 amino acids. The germline V and J ends were trimmed by 4 bases and 4 bases, with 11 bases remaining between them. Germline V CDR1 and CDR2: SGHDT, YYEEEE. CDR3 DNA: TGTGCCAGCAGCGGGCAGTTTGCCTATGGCTACACCTTC. Its protein product is CASSGQFAYGYTF. Filled out from reference TRBV5-6 and TRBJ1-2, the complete variable domain reads DAGVTQSPTHLIKTRGQQVTLRCSPKSGHDTVSWYQQALGQGPQFIFQYYEEEERQRGNFPDRFSGHQFPNYSSELNVNALLLGDSALYLCASSGQFAYGYTFGSGTRLTVV.

The table lists this clonotype with many counts. The gene calls are TRBV7-2 and TRBJ2-7, with 9 positions matching TRBD2. The trim removed 5 bases at V and 0 bases at J, leaving 5 bases unmatched. The CDR3 loop spans 15 amino acids. Germline CDR1 is SGHTA and CDR2 is FQGNSA. The CDR3 loop reads CASSQTSGTSYEQYF. CDR3 in DNA: TGTGCCAGCAGCCAGACTAGCGGCACCTCCTACGAGCAGTACTTC.

This clonotype came up many times. The chain joins TRBV5-1 to TRBJ1-2; 8 positions match TRBD1. Unmatched junction bases numbered 6, after V lost 0 bases and J lost 8 bases. CDR3 size: 14 residues. The V gene's germline CDR1 is SGHRS and CDR2 YFSETQ. The CDR3 spells CASSLAQGAWGYTF. CDR3 coding DNA: TGCGCCAGCAGCTTGGCCCAGGGGGCGTGGGGCTACACCTTC.

This clonotype was recorded many times. The CDR3 nucleotides read TGCAGTGCTCCTGACAGGTGGGGAGGCTACACCTTC. It translates to CSAPDRWGGYTF. This chain connects TRBV20-1 to TRBJ1-2, with a weak D call TRBD1 (6 bases). Germline V gene lookup returns CDR1 DFQATT and CDR2 SNEGSKA (reference sequence). The CDR3 spans 12 residues. V dropped 5 bases and J dropped 8 bases, with 15 bases sitting between them.

This clonotype was seen many times. The J gene is TRBJ2-5, the V gene TRBV7-2; tentative D call: TRBD1 (6 bases). This CDR3 has 16 residues. The V end was cut by 3 bases, the J end by 4 bases, with 18 bases between. CDR1 is SGHTA, CDR2 FQGNSA, per germline. In DNA form, the CDR3 reads TGTGCCAGCAGCTTCCTAATACAGGGTTTGTTAGAGACCCAGTACTTC. This translates into CASSFLIQGLLETQYF.

At least ten counts were recorded for this clonotype. The chain combines TRBV7-8 with TRBJ2-4; D is uncertain. Germline V gene sequence: CDR1 SGHVS, CDR2 FQNEAQ. V lost 5 bases and J 6 bases, leaving 8 bases between the germline ends. The CDR3 has 12 residues. The CDR3 nucleotides are TGTGCCAGCAGCGAGTTCCCAAACATTCAGTACTTC. Its translation: CASSEFPNIQYF.

This clonotype appeared many times. The rearrangement uses TRBV7-2 and TRBJ1-1, with D tentatively TRBD1 (5 bases). Germline CDR1 SGHTA, CDR2 FQGNSA. Trimming cost V 0 bases and J 1 base, with 18 bases left between them. This CDR3 has 18 amino acids. This CDR3 is CASSLAGGPVGRNTEAFF. The CDR3 nucleotides read TGTGCCAGCAGCTTAGCCGGGGGACCCGTAGGCAGGAACACTGAAGCTTTCTTT.

This clonotype was found many times. The chain is built from TRBV7-2 and TRBJ2-1; D call uncertain. Trimming took off 6 bases at V and 6 bases at J, with 18 bases between the two ends. The CDR3 runs to 15 residues. Germline CDR1 SGHTA, CDR2 FQGNSA. The CDR3 DNA sequence: TGTGCCAGCAGACCTACCCGGACGGCTATCAATGAGCAGTTCTTC. Translated, it gives CASRPTRTAINEQFF.

The chain carries TRBV3-1 and TRBJ1-1; D not resolved. Germline V gene sequence: CDR1 LGHDT, CDR2 YNNKEL (reference sequence). The CDR3 has 14 amino acids. V lost 0 bases and J 6 bases, leaving 11 bases between the germline ends. CDR3 protein: CASSQDPRGPEAFF. The DNA of the CDR3 is TGTGCCAGCAGCCAAGATCCTCGTGGGCCTGAAGCTTTCTTT.

Only a few counts were recorded for this clonotype. In DNA form, the CDR3 reads TGTGCCAGCAGTTACGTAGGGGGCCAACAGTATTTT. Protein product: CASSYVGGQQYF. This chain joins TRBV6-5 and TRBJ2-3, with 7 bases matching TRBD1. The length of the CDR3 is 12 residues. Trimming removed 2 bases from V and 12 bases from J; junction bases left unmatched: 5. Germline CDR1 reads MNHEY; CDR2 reads SVGAGI.

This clonotype was picked up a small number of times. The CDR3 region is CSAKSGAYTDTQYF. CDR3 DNA: TGCAGTGCTAAAAGCGGGGCCTACACAGATACGCAGTATTTT. V usage is TRBV20-1 and J usage is TRBJ2-3; 7 bases map to TRBD2. The germline V gene has CDR1 DFQATT and CDR2 SNEGSKA (reference sequence). V dropped 4 bases and J dropped 2; count of bases not matched to a gene: 6. The CDR3 is made up of 14 amino acids.

The rearrangement links TRBV2 to TRBJ2-3; 12 nucleotides match TRBD2. The CDR3 is 20 amino acids. V lost 4 bases and J lost 0; bases outside the gene matches: 14. Per germline, CDR1 SNHLY and CDR2 FYNNEI. The CDR3 reads CASSAYRELAGGSSTDTQYF. The CDR3 DNA is TGTGCCAGCAGTGCATACAGGGAACTAGCGGGAGGCTCTAGCACAGATACGCAGTATTTT.

The sample holds many counts of this clonotype. The rearrangement uses TRBV12-3 or TRBV12-4 and TRBJ1-5, with 9 positions matching TRBD1. The junction had 6 bases not matched to a gene; V was cut back by 5 bases and J by 7 bases. The CDR3 is 14 amino acids. The CDR3 is CASSPGQGIQPQHF. CDR3 bases: TGTGCCAGCAGTCCGGGACAGGGCATCCAGCCCCAGCATTTT.

This clonotype has at least ten counts. This chain joins TRBV24-1 and TRBJ1-5, with D possibly matching TRBD1 (5 bases). V was cut by 6 bases and J by 4 bases, with 9 bases left in between. The germline gives CDR1 KGHDR, CDR2 SFDVKD. The CDR3 has 13 residues. The chain's CDR3 is CATSRDGNQPQHF. The DNA of the CDR3 is TGTGCCACCAGTCGGGACGGAAATCAGCCCCAGCATTTT.

This clonotype was observed many times. V is TRBV3-1 and J is TRBJ1-2; D remains ambiguous. Trimming cost V 4 bases and J 7 bases, with 13 bases left between them. The CDR3 length is 13 residues. Germline loops: CDR1 LGHDT, CDR2 YNNKEL (reference sequence). The CDR3 sequence: CASSPEQGFGYTF. The CDR3 DNA is TGTGCCAGCAGCCCGGAACAAGGATTTGGCTACACCTTC.

This clonotype has at least ten counts. This chain joins TRBV12-3 or TRBV12-4 and TRBJ2-2; D call uncertain. CDR3 size: 15 residues. With 1 base removed from V and 0 bases from J, the gap between germline ends came to 6 bases. The CDR3, as DNA: TGTGCCAGCAGTTTAGGACTTTCGAACACCGGGGAGCTGTTTTTT. This codes for CASSLGLSNTGELFF.

The rearrangement uses TRBV18 and TRBJ2-7, with D possibly being TRBD2 (7 bases). Germline values: CDR1 KGHSH, CDR2 LQKENI. V lost 11 bases to trimming and J lost 4 bases, with 18 bases between them. The CDR3 length is 13 residues. CDR3 sequence: CAGKRDTTYEQYF. The DNA of the CDR3 is TGTGCCGGCAAGCGGGACACTACGTACGAGCAGTACTTC. Full variable domain (rest looked up from reference TRBV18 and TRBJ2-7): NAGVMQNPRHLVRRRGQEARLRCSPMKGHSHVYWYRQLPEEGLKFMVYLQKENIIDESGMPKERFSAEFPKEGPSILRIQQVVRGDSAAYFCAGKRDTTYEQYFGPGTRLTVT.

This clonotype was seen a handful of times. The V gene is TRBV2, the J gene TRBJ2-5, with 7 bases matching TRBD2. This CDR3 comprises 14 residues. Per the germline V gene, CDR1 is SNHLY and CDR2 is FYNNEI. V dropped 3 bases and J dropped 5; count of bases not matched to a gene: 6. The CDR3 sequence is CASSDGAGWETQYF. The CDR3 nucleotides read TGTGCCAGCAGTGACGGAGCGGGATGGGAGACCCAGTACTTC.

This clonotype was seen at least ten times. The gene calls are TRBV7-2 and TRBJ2-5, with D uncertain. Trimming pared 0 bases from V and 5 bases from J, leaving 13 bases between. Germline V gene sequence: CDR1 SGHTA, CDR2 FQGNSA. The CDR3 is 15 residues long. The DNA for the CDR3 is TGTGCCAGCAGCTTAGCCCAGACGGCTGCGGAGACCCAGTACTTC. Amino acid sequence: CASSLAQTAAETQYF.

This clonotype has a count of ten or more. The V call is TRBV5-5, the J call TRBJ2-1, with 9 bases matching TRBD2. The germline V gene encodes CDR1 SGHKS and CDR2 YYEKEE (reference sequence). J lost 2 bases, V lost 4 bases, and 4 bases had no gene match. This CDR3 region has 15 residues. The CDR3 DNA reads TGTGCCAGCAGCCGGACTAGCGTCACCTACAATGAGCAGTTCTTC. Translating gives CASSRTSVTYNEQFF.

This clonotype was picked up many times. The chain combines TRBV29-1 with TRBJ1-1; D gene unclear. Trimming stripped 4 bases from V and 2 bases from J, with 2 bases between. Germline CDR1 and CDR2: SQVTM and ANQGSEA. The CDR3 sequence is 10 residues long. The CDR3 spells CSVANTEAFF. DNA of the CDR3: TGCAGCGTTGCTAACACTGAAGCTTTCTTT.

This clonotype showed up many times. The chain employs TRBV6-2 or TRBV6-3 and TRBJ2-2, with a weak D call TRBD2 (6 bases). The germline V gene has CDR1 MNHEY and CDR2 SVGEGT. The CDR3 runs to 13 residues. Between the trimmed V and J ends, which lost 2 bases and 9 bases, there was a span of 10 bases. The chain's CDR3 is CASSYHGRRELFF. The CDR3 bases are TGTGCCAGCAGTTACCATGGGAGGCGGGAGCTGTTTTTT.